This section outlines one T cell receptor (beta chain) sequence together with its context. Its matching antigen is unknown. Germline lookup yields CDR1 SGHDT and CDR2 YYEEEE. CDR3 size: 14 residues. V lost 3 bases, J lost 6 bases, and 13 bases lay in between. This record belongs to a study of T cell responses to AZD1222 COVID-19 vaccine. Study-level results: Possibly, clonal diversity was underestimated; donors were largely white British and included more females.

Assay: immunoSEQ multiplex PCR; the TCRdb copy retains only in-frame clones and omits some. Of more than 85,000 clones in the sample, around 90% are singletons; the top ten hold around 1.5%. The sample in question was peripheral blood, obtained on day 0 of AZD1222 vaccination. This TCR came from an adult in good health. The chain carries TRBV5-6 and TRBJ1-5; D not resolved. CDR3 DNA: TGTGCCAGCAGCTCGGCTGGGGTTTTTCAGCCCCAGCATTTT. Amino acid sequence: CASSSAGVFQPQHF.